This entry features one T cell receptor beta chain sequence. Its antigen is undetermined. This record comes from a study of shared clonotypes between healthy human individuals. Study findings and constraints: Compared with clonotypes that all four donors shared, non-shared clonotypes had lower generation probabilities.

The assay was carried out at the deep level. Some clones are missing from TCRdb's copy, which holds only in-frame ones; the method was immunoSEQ multiplex PCR. The sample contains some 1.1 million clones, approximately 80% of which appear only once. Each donor was a Caucasian adult residing in Nashville, Tennessee. The ends were cut back, 2 bases at V and 8 bases at J, with 4 bases in the middle. Germline V gives CDR1 MNHNS, CDR2 SASEGT. The CDR3 totals 11 residues. The clonotype was recovered from a man younger than 35 in good health. Some clones in this sample may be carry-over from other donors' samples. Sequencing was done on a sample of memory CD4+ T cells from PBMCs. The sample's subset: CD45RA-negative fraction. The V and J genes are TRBV6-1 and TRBJ1-5; D is unclear. CDR3 sequence reads: CASSETEPQHF. As DNA, the CDR3 is TGTGCCAGCAGTGAAACGGAGCCCCAGCATTTT.